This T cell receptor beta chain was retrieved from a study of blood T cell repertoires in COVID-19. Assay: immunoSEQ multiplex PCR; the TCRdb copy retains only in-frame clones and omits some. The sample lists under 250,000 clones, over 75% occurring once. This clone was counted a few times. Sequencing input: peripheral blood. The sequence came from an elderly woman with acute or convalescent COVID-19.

CDR3 in DNA: TGTGCCAGCAGCCAAACTAGCCCGGGAGCCGGGACGGTATACAATGAGCAGTTCTTC. It encodes CASSQTSPGAGTVYNEQFF. The chain recombines TRBV3-1 (or the pseudogene TRBV3-2) with TRBJ2-1, with D possibly TRBD2 on 6 matching bases. V was shortened by 2 bases and J by 4 bases, with 24 bases between the two germline ends. The germline CDR1 and CDR2 sequences are LGHDT and YNNKEL (reference sequence). This CDR3 is built from 19 residues.